Below are 27 T cell receptor beta chains sequenced from a single sample in a study of cytomegalovirus exposure and HLA in healthy donors. The PCR employed 60 Vbeta primers together with 13 Jbeta primers. Some clones are missing from TCRdb's copy, which holds only in-frame ones; the method was immunoSEQ multiplex PCR. The data hold about 110,000 clones, with around 80% observed a single time. Sample: PBMCs. The origin of the receptors is a man aged 40-50 years in good health and CMV-seronegative.

The chain carries TRBV18 and TRBJ2-1, with 12 positions matching TRBD2. This CDR3 comprises 17 residues. Trimming took 3 bases from V and 5 from J; bases not matched to a gene: 8. CDR1 is KGHSH and CDR2 is LQKENI in the germline V gene. Written as DNA, the CDR3 is TGTGCCAGCTCACCTCCTTCTAGCGGGGGGGCCCACAATGAGCAGTTCTTC. It encodes CASSPPSSGGAHNEQFF.

This clone has just one count. The chain is built from TRBV2 and TRBJ1-1; weak D call: TRBD1 (5 bases). The germline V gene has CDR1 SNHLY and CDR2 FYNNEI. V dropped 3 bases and J dropped 4 bases, with 18 bases sitting between them. The length of the CDR3 is 16 residues. CDR3 region: CASSDGGGIPSTEAFF. CDR3 DNA sequence: TGTGCCAGCAGTGATGGGGGGGGGATCCCCTCCACTGAAGCTTTCTTT.

The rearrangement uses TRBV7-2 and TRBJ2-1; maybe TRBD2 (6 bases). V dropped 1 base and J dropped 7 bases, with 11 bases sitting between them. The CDR3 spans 14 residues. The germline V gene encodes CDR1 SGHTA and CDR2 FQGNSA. The CDR3 sequence: CASSLGGGLNEQFF. CDR3 DNA: TGTGCCAGCAGCTTAGGTGGGGGGTTGAATGAGCAGTTCTTC.

This chain joins TRBV7-9 and TRBJ2-3; TRBD2 aligns across 7 bases. The CDR3 contains 17 residues. The V segment lost 1 base and the J segment 2 bases; nucleotides outside the gene matches: 9. Germline V gives CDR1 SEHNR, CDR2 FQNEAQ (reference sequence). The CDR3 DNA is TGTGCCAGCAGCTTAGGGGCGGCGGGGGAGATCACAGATACGCAGTATTTT. Residues: CASSLGAAGEITDTQYF.

This clone has only one observation. This chain connects TRBV7-2 to TRBJ2-5; 15 bases match TRBD2. This CDR3 has 17 amino acids. Germline V gene sequence: CDR1 SGHTA, CDR2 FQGNSA. After removal of 2 bases from V and 4 bases from J, the junction contained 5 bases not matched to a gene. The CDR3 loop is CASSLMGLAGGGETQYF. The CDR3 nucleotides read TGTGCCAGCAGCTTAATGGGACTAGCGGGGGGCGGAGAGACCCAGTACTTC.

This clone was detected many times. The chain combines TRBV27 with TRBJ1-2; 9 bases map to TRBD1. CDR1 is MNHEY and CDR2 is SMNVEV in the germline V gene (reference sequence). The length of the CDR3 is 15 residues. Trimming cost V 5 bases and J 3 bases; bases outside gene matches: 7. The CDR3 nucleotides are TGTGCCAGCAGTCCTTTACAGGGGGCGGACTATGGCTACACCTTC. Translation: CASSPLQGADYGYTF.

This clone was recorded once. V usage is TRBV18 and J usage is TRBJ1-1, with 7 positions matching TRBD1. Germline V gene sequence: CDR1 KGHSH, CDR2 LQKENI. This CDR3 contains 15 residues. Trimming at V came to 3 bases and at J to 0 bases, leaving 4 bases not matched to a gene. This chain's CDR3 is CASSPRDSMNTEAFF. CDR3 DNA sequence: TGTGCCAGCTCACCTCGGGACAGCATGAACACTGAAGCTTTCTTT.

The DNA of the CDR3 is TGTGCCTGCAATTTTTGGGAACAGGGGAACACTGAAGCTTTCTTT. This gives the protein CACNFWEQGNTEAFF. The V call is TRBV30, the J call TRBJ1-1; tentatively, D is TRBD1 (6 bases). The CDR3 runs 15 residues. From germline, CDR1 is GTSNPN and CDR2 SVGIG (reference sequence). The ends were cut back, 6 bases at V and 1 base at J, with 18 bases in the middle. The variable domain in full, with the rest retrieved from reference TRBV30 and TRBJ1-1, is SQTIHQWPATLVQPVGSPLSLECTVEGTSNPNLYWYRQAAGRGLQLLFYSVGIGQISSEVPQNLSASRPQDRQFILSSKKLLLSDSGFYLCACNFWEQGNTEAFFGQGTRLTVV.

The CDR3 DNA follows: TGTGCCAGCAGGGGGGGGAACACTGAAGCTTTCTTT. Protein product: CASRGGNTEAFF. J is TRBJ1-1 and V is TRBV6-1, with TRBD1 as a possible D gene (5 bases). Germline V gene data show CDR1 as MNHNS and CDR2 as SASEGT. The CDR3 is 12 residues long. V was shortened by 6 bases and J by 1 base, with 6 bases between the two germline ends.

The chain recombines TRBV2 with TRBJ1-2; tentatively, D is TRBD1 (5 bases). Germline V gene data show CDR1 as SNHLY and CDR2 as FYNNEI. The CDR3 totals 14 residues. V dropped 7 bases and J dropped 7 bases, with 19 bases sitting between them. The DNA for the CDR3 is TGTGCCAGCATCAAGTTGCGGGGGATTGGTGGCTACACCTTC. It specifies CASIKLRGIGGYTF.

Only a few counts were recorded for this clone. The chain employs TRBV10-3 and TRBJ2-7, with 13 bases lining up with TRBD2. CDR3 length equals 16 residues. The germline gives CDR1 ENHRY, CDR2 SYGVKD. Unmatched junction bases numbered 7, after V lost 2 bases and J lost 6 bases. The CDR3 DNA reads TGTGCCATCAGTGAGGGGAGGTGGACTAGCGGGGGCGAGCAGTACTTC. Translation gives CAISEGRWTSGGEQYF.

The chain recombines TRBV5-4 with TRBJ2-1; 7 positions match TRBD2. V lost 5 bases, J lost 8 bases, and 10 bases stayed unmatched. CDR1 SGHNT and CDR2 YYREEE come from the germline V gene (reference sequence). The CDR3 has 14 residues. CDR3 DNA sequence: TGTGCCAGCAGGGGGAGGGCCAGCCAGGATGAGCAGTTCTTC. Its translation: CASRGRASQDEQFF.

V and J are TRBV5-5 and TRBJ1-4; the D is unclear. Trimming shortened V by 1 base and J by 4 bases, and 11 bases separated the two germline ends. Germline V gives CDR1 SGHKS, CDR2 YYEKEE (reference sequence). This CDR3 has 15 residues. CDR3 amino acids: CASSLIGSLNEKLFF. The CDR3 nucleotides are TGTGCCAGCAGCTTGATCGGGTCACTTAATGAAAAACTGTTTTTT.

The chain joins TRBV14 to TRBJ2-2, with a possible D match to TRBD1 (7 bases). Trimming left V 3 bases short and J 5 bases short, with 19 bases between. Germline values: CDR1 SGHDN, CDR2 FVKESK. The CDR3 consists of 17 residues. The CDR3 DNA sequence: TGTGCCAGCAGCCACTCAAGGGTGGCAGGGGGGACCGGGGAGCTGTTTTTT. Translating gives CASSHSRVAGGTGELFF.

V is TRBV19 and J is TRBJ1-1, with a possible D match to TRBD1 (6 bases). Trimming left V 4 bases short and J 6 bases short, with 12 bases between. This CDR3 region has 13 residues. CDR1 and CDR2 (germline): LNHDA, SQIVND (reference sequence). The DNA of the CDR3 is TGTGCCAGTAGTAGAACAGGGTGGCCTGAAGCTTTCTTT. It translates to CASSRTGWPEAFF.

The chain couples TRBV19 to TRBJ1-4; D is unclear. The V gene's germline CDR1 is LNHDA and CDR2 SQIVND (reference sequence). V lost 4 bases, J lost 0 bases, and 9 bases lay in between. This CDR3 spans 15 amino acids. The CDR3 DNA reads TGTGCCAGTAGTAGTTACAGCTCAACTAATGAAAAACTGTTTTTT. Its translation: CASSSYSSTNEKLFF.

V and J are TRBV20-1 and TRBJ1-4, with a tentative D call TRBD1 (5 bases). Trimming cost V 6 bases and J 5 bases, with 7 bases left between them. CDR1 is DFQATT and CDR2 is SNEGSKA in the germline V gene (reference sequence). The CDR3 spans 11 residues. CDR3 loop: CSAGANEKLFF. The DNA of the CDR3 is TGCAGTGCAGGGGCCAATGAAAAACTGTTTTTT.

This chain joins TRBV5-8 and TRBJ2-2; weak D call: TRBD2 (6 bases). The CDR3 is 13 residues long. Germline CDR1 is SGHTS and CDR2 is YDEGEE. V shed 2 bases and J shed 7 bases, with 9 bases lying between them. In nucleotides, the CDR3 is TGTGCCAGCAGCTTCGGGGGTGGCGGGGAGCTGTTTTTT. Translation gives CASSFGGGGELFF.

The J gene is TRBJ2-2, the V gene TRBV9; 8 bases line up with TRBD2. J was trimmed by 4 bases and V by 3 bases; bases with no gene match: 5. The CDR3 has 15 amino acids. Per the germline V gene, CDR1 is SGDLS and CDR2 is YYNGEE. CDR3 amino acids: CASSGIAGSTGELFF. The CDR3 coding sequence is TGTGCCAGCAGCGGGATAGCGGGGAGCACCGGGGAGCTGTTTTTT.

This chain uses TRBV9 with TRBJ2-5; 10 positions agree with TRBD1. The end of the DNA fits TRBJ2-7 better, so the J call may be wrong. The CDR3 covers 13 residues. Germline CDR1 reads SGDLS; CDR2 reads YYNGEE. The CDR3 protein is CASSGTGGYEQYF. In DNA, the CDR3 is TGTGCCAGCAGCGGGACAGGGGGCTACGAGCAGTACTTC.

This clone has more than one count but fewer than ten. The chain links TRBV2 to TRBJ1-4, with D hard to call. The CDR3 spans 14 residues. Germline V gene data show CDR1 as SNHLY and CDR2 as FYNNEI. V lost 7 bases and J lost 0, with 9 bases in between. CDR3 nucleotides: TGTGCCAGCACCGAGATTGCAACTAATGAAAAACTGTTTTTT. As protein: CASTEIATNEKLFF. Based on the CDR3 plus reference TRBV2 and TRBJ1-4, the full variable domain is EPEVTQTPSHQVTQMGQEVILRCVPISNHLYFYWYRQILGQKVEFLVSFYNNEISEKSEIFDDQFSVERPDGSNFTLKIRSTKLEDSAMYFCASTEIATNEKLFFGSGTQLSVL.

The J gene is TRBJ2-7, the V gene TRBV7-2; 9 nucleotides match TRBD2. The CDR3 is 16 amino acids. Unmatched junction bases numbered 11, after V lost 3 bases and J lost 5 bases. CDR1 and CDR2 from the germline V gene are SGHTA and FQGNSA. CDR3 amino acids: CASSLGGGARYHEQYF. The CDR3 DNA follows: TGTGCCAGCAGCTTGGGCGGGGGGGCCCGGTACCACGAGCAGTACTTC.

CDR3 sequence reads: CASSDSWFGSTGELFF. The CDR3 DNA reads as TGCGCCAGCAGTGACAGTTGGTTTGGGAGCACCGGGGAGCTGTTTTTT. The rearrangement links TRBV10-2 to TRBJ2-2; TRBD2 is a possible D gene (5 bases). V was trimmed by 3 bases and J by 4 bases, leaving 15 bases between them. The CDR3 runs 16 residues. Germline CDR1 WSHSY, CDR2 SAAADI.

The V gene is TRBV11-2, the J gene TRBJ2-1; TRBD2 agrees at 12 bases. With 1 base clipped from V and 0 bases from J, the junction kept 4 bases outside the gene matches. The CDR3 is 18 amino acids. From germline, CDR1 is SGHAT and CDR2 FQNNGV. CDR3 amino acids: CASSLGLAGVRSYNEQFF. CDR3 bases: TGTGCCAGCAGCTTAGGACTAGCGGGAGTCCGCTCCTACAATGAGCAGTTCTTC.

The chain employs TRBV19 and TRBJ2-1; 7 bases fit TRBD2. The CDR3 runs 15 residues. The V segment lost 4 bases and the J segment 6 bases; nucleotides outside the gene matches: 9. Germline V gives CDR1 LNHDA, CDR2 SQIVND (reference sequence). The CDR3 protein is CASSNPRTGGNEQFF. In DNA, the CDR3 is TGTGCCAGTAGTAACCCTCGGACGGGGGGCAATGAGCAGTTCTTC.

The chain employs TRBV11-1 and TRBJ1-6; 7 nucleotides line up with TRBD1. The CDR3 sequence is 15 residues long. Germline V gives CDR1 SGHAT, CDR2 FQDESV (reference sequence). The trim removed 5 bases at V and 7 bases at J, leaving 8 bases unmatched. The CDR3 sequence is CASSSPTGSNSPLHF. CDR3 bases: TGTGCCAGCAGCAGCCCGACAGGGTCGAATTCACCCCTCCACTTT. Together with reference TRBV11-1 and TRBJ1-6, the CDR3 gives the full variable domain: EAEVAQSPRYKITEKSQAVAFWCDPISGHATLYWYRQILGQGPELLVQFQDESVVDDSQLPKDRFSAERLKGVDSTLKIQPAELGDSAMYLCASSSPTGSNSPLHFGNGTRLTVT.

The chain has TRBV5-1 and TRBJ1-6, with D unresolved. The CDR3 sequence is 13 residues long. The ends were cut back, 0 bases at V and 15 bases at J, with 13 bases in the middle. Per the germline V gene, CDR1 is SGHRS and CDR2 is YFSETQ. CDR3 loop: CASSLGGESVLHF. CDR3 nucleotides: TGCGCCAGCAGCTTGGGCGGGGAAAGCGTCCTCCACTTT.